These 23 T cell receptor beta chains were all obtained from the same sample, sequenced in a study of human T cells and chemical hapten exposure. Each CDR3 protein is one row after TCRdb ran MiXCR on the RACE reads. The sample has more than 250,000 distinct CDR3 sequences; roughly 8.9% are singletons. Time point in this sample: pre-sensitization, week 0. Treatment in this sample: therapeutic diphenylcyclopropenone sensitization with weekly scalp DPC. The sequencing here drew on whole blood, taken in connection with sensitization to the hapten diphenylcyclopropenone (DPC). The receptors come from a woman aged 40 to 50 with alopecia areata. Some clones in this sample may be carry-over from other donors' samples.

The chain carries TRBV7-2 and TRBJ1-1; D is uncertain. The CDR3 loop spans 16 amino acids. The V gene lost 1 base and the J gene lost 0 bases, with 12 bases spanning the gap. Germline V gives CDR1 SGHTA, CDR2 FQGNSA. The CDR3 nucleotides are TGTGCCAGCAGCTTAGGGCGCGCCAGTATGAACACTGAAGCTTTCTTT. Residues: CASSLGRASMNTEAFF.

The chain is built from TRBV5-1 and TRBJ2-2; 8 nucleotides match TRBD1. Trimming took 4 bases from V and 8 from J; bases not matched to a gene: 10. Germline V gives CDR1 SGHRS, CDR2 YFSETQ. The CDR3 is 15 amino acids. The CDR3 DNA reads TGCGCCAGCAGCGACGGACAGGGCCCCGTGGGGGAGCTGTTTTTT. Protein product: CASSDGQGPVGELFF.

The chain has TRBV6-2 or TRBV6-3 and TRBJ2-1; D remains unclear. The CDR3 spans 13 residues. Germline CDR1 reads MNHEY; CDR2 reads SVGEGT. The V and J ends lost 0 bases and 6 bases respectively, with 6 bases between them. CDR3 sequence reads: CASSYSFSNEQFF. CDR3 bases: TGTGCCAGCAGTTACTCATTTAGCAATGAGCAGTTCTTC.

This clonotype has at least ten counts. The J gene is TRBJ2-4, the V gene TRBV6-2 or TRBV6-3, with a tentative D call TRBD1 (6 bases). The ends were cut back, 4 bases at V and 5 bases at J, with 18 bases in the middle. Per the germline V gene, CDR1 is MNHEY and CDR2 is SVGEGT. The length of the CDR3 is 16 residues. DNA for the CDR3: TGTGCCAGCAGTTTCACGCTTTACAGGGATCAAAACATTCAGTACTTC. Its translation: CASSFTLYRDQNIQYF.

This clonotype was detected many times. V gene TRBV7-2 combines with J gene TRBJ2-2; 7 bases are a match to TRBD1. The CDR3 loop spans 15 amino acids. Germline assignment: CDR1 SGHTA and CDR2 FQGNSA. After removal of 3 bases from V and 0 bases from J, the junction contained 1 base not matched to a gene. The CDR3 spells CASSLTGTNTGELFF. In DNA form, the CDR3 reads TGTGCCAGCAGCTTGACAGGGACGAACACCGGGGAGCTGTTTTTT.

In its sample, this clonotype was seen many times. This sequence joins TRBV5-1 and TRBJ2-5; weak D call: TRBD1 (6 bases). CDR1 is SGHRS and CDR2 is YFSETQ in the germline V gene. Trimming removed 4 bases at V and 2 bases at J, with 15 bases between. CDR3 size: 15 residues. The CDR3 nucleotides read TGCGCCAGCAGCACCGGACAGTACGGTCAAGAGACCCAGTACTTC. Translated: CASSTGQYGQETQYF.

In this sample, this clonotype turned up many times. The chain employs TRBV5-1 and TRBJ1-5, with D hard to call. Trimming pared 6 bases from V and 8 bases from J, leaving 27 bases between. CDR1 SGHRS and CDR2 YFSETQ come from the germline V gene. The CDR3 is 17 residues long. The CDR3: CASTPNLSTQSVEPQHF. CDR3 in DNA: TGCGCCAGCACACCTAATCTCAGCACACAATCAGTAGAGCCCCAGCATTTT.

A few counts support this clonotype. The genes are TRBV28 and TRBJ1-2, with D perhaps matching TRBD1 (5 bases). Germline loops: CDR1 MDHEN, CDR2 SYDVKM. The CDR3 consists of 16 residues. Trimming pared 10 bases from V and 7 bases from J, leaving 28 bases between. The CDR3 DNA is TGTGCCACCCTTCCTTACGCCGGGACGGGTGGTTCTGGCTACACCTTC. Its protein product is CATLPYAGTGGSGYTF.

This clonotype was observed at least ten times. CDR3 region: CAISEDLSGNQPQHF. CDR3 sequence (DNA): TGTGCCATCAGTGAAGACCTATCGGGCAATCAGCCCCAGCATTTT. The J gene is TRBJ1-5, the V gene TRBV10-3, with D unclear. This CDR3 is 15 amino acids long. Germline lookup yields CDR1 ENHRY and CDR2 SYGVKD. V shed 3 bases and J shed 2 bases, with 11 bases lying between them.

The rearrangement uses TRBV29-1 and TRBJ1-2; no clear D gene. Trimming shortened V by 0 bases and J by 4 bases, and 6 bases separated the two germline ends. In germline, CDR1 is SQVTM, CDR2 ANQGSEA. The CDR3 is 12 residues long. The CDR3 sequence is CSVEDHVYGYTF. DNA of the CDR3: TGCAGCGTTGAAGATCACGTCTATGGCTACACCTTC.

This chain links TRBV11-2 with TRBJ2-2; TRBD1 matches 7 bases. Losses at the gene ends were 7 bases for V and 0 bases for J; bases not matched to a gene: 5. The CDR3 length is 15 residues. Germline V gene lookup returns CDR1 SGHAT and CDR2 FQNNGV. The CDR3: CASTGTASNTGELFF. The CDR3 DNA follows: TGTGCCAGCACCGGGACAGCTTCGAACACCGGGGAGCTGTTTTTT.

This clonotype was found a few times. This chain connects TRBV21-1 to TRBJ2-3; TRBD2, the table's D call, was not compared with the DNA. TRBV21-1 represents a pseudogene. This CDR3 contains 14 residues. The CDR3 sequence: CASSKKSPEDTQYF. The CDR3 bases are TGTGCCAGCAGCAAGAAGTCCCCCGAGGATACGCAGTATTTT.

V and J are TRBV28 and TRBJ2-2; possibly TRBD1 or TRBD2 for D (5 bases each). Germline values: CDR1 MDHEN, CDR2 SYDVKM. V was pared by 7 bases and J by 8 bases, with 20 bases between. This CDR3 contains 15 residues. CDR3 sequence (DNA): TGTGCCAGCACATTTCGGACTCCAGGGACGGGGGAGCTGTTTTTT. Amino acid sequence: CASTFRTPGTGELFF.

The chain is built from TRBV20-1 and TRBJ1-3; 10 nucleotides line up with TRBD1. Germline CDR1 is DFQATT and CDR2 is SNEGSKA (reference sequence). CDR3 size: 18 residues. Trimming cost V 0 bases and J 1 base; bases outside gene matches: 9. CDR3 nucleotides: TGCAGTGCTAGAGATCGGGGGACAGGGGCCCGATCTGGAAACACCATATATTTT. Translated, it gives CSARDRGTGARSGNTIYF.

This chain links TRBV5-1 with TRBJ1-1; possibly TRBD1 for D (6 bases). Trimming removed 6 bases from V and 5 bases from J, with 20 bases in between. The germline V gene has CDR1 SGHRS and CDR2 YFSETQ. This CDR3 has 15 residues. This chain's CDR3 is CASNGGGFAFTEAFF. DNA of the CDR3: TGCGCCAGCAACGGCGGGGGCTTCGCTTTTACTGAAGCTTTCTTT.

This clonotype came up a few times. For the CDR3, the DNA is TGCGCCAGCAGCCAAGAGCTCGGGCGGCGTAATGAAAAACTGTTTTTT. As protein: CASSQELGRRNEKLFF. The V call is TRBV4-1, the J call TRBJ1-4; D is uncertain. The CDR3 sequence is 16 residues long. Per the germline V gene, CDR1 is MGHRA and CDR2 is YSYEKL. The germline V and J ends were trimmed by 0 bases and 4 bases, with 12 bases remaining between them.

This clonotype turned up a few times. The gene calls are TRBV7-6 and TRBJ2-5; no clear D. Deletions cut 1 base from V and 7 bases from J, with 13 bases between. Germline loops: CDR1 SGHVS, CDR2 FNYEAQ. The CDR3 sequence is 14 residues long. The CDR3 region is CASSLVGPSGTQYF. CDR3 nucleotide sequence: TGTGCCAGCAGCTTAGTAGGGCCCTCTGGGACCCAGTACTTC.

The rearrangement joins TRBV3-1 to TRBJ1-4; D is perhaps TRBD1 (6 bases). Looked up from germline, CDR1 is LGHDT and CDR2 is YNNKEL (reference sequence). V was trimmed by 7 bases and J by 3 bases, leaving 9 bases between them. The CDR3 loop spans 13 amino acids. CDR3 sequence reads: CASKDSPNEKLFF. CDR3 in DNA: TGTGCCAGCAAGGACAGCCCTAATGAAAAACTGTTTTTT.

This clonotype occurred a few times. The J gene is TRBJ2-1, the V gene TRBV20-1; D possibly corresponds to TRBD2 (6 bases). V dropped 0 bases and J dropped 0 bases, with 9 bases sitting between them. The germline CDR1 and CDR2 sequences are DFQATT and SNEGSKA (reference sequence). The CDR3 runs 15 residues. CDR3 amino acids: CSARDLASSYNEQFF. In DNA form, the CDR3 reads TGCAGTGCTAGAGATCTAGCGAGCTCCTACAATGAGCAGTTCTTC.

For the CDR3, the DNA is TGCAGTGCTCCCGCCCCAAGCGGGACCCTCCATGAGCAGTTCTTC. It translates to CSAPAPSGTLHEQFF. The rearrangement links TRBV20-1 to TRBJ2-1; 7 bases map to TRBD2. V lost 5 bases and J lost 8; bases outside the gene matches: 15. Germline V lookup: CDR1 DFQATT, CDR2 SNEGSKA (reference sequence). The CDR3 sequence is 15 residues long.

This clonotype was seen ten or more times. J is TRBJ1-2 and V is TRBV18; D is undetermined. Between the trimmed V and J ends, which lost 2 bases and 6 bases, there was a span of 16 bases. This CDR3 spans 15 amino acids. Germline V CDR1 and CDR2: KGHSH, LQKENI. CDR3 loop: CASSPALNPGDGYTF. CDR3 coding DNA: TGTGCCAGCTCACCAGCCCTCAACCCCGGTGATGGCTACACCTTC.

This clonotype appeared many times. This rearrangement joins TRBV3-1 to TRBJ2-1, with D possibly matching TRBD2 (6 bases). CDR1 is LGHDT and CDR2 is YNNKEL in the germline V gene (reference sequence). V was shortened by 4 bases and J by 16 bases, with 17 bases between the two germline ends. This CDR3 is built from 12 residues. DNA of the CDR3: TGTGCCAGCAGCCTTAGCGGAAGTGGGCTATTCTTC. This encodes CASSLSGSGLFF.

The rearrangement uses TRBV3-1 and TRBJ2-7, with 10 bases identical to TRBD2. In germline, CDR1 is LGHDT, CDR2 YNNKEL (reference sequence). Trimming cost V 1 base and J 2 bases; bases outside gene matches: 5. This CDR3 region has 16 residues. The CDR3 coding sequence is TGTGCCAGCAGCCAAGGAGCGGGAGGGAGGACCTACGAGCAGTACTTC. Translated: CASSQGAGGRTYEQYF.